Below are 28 T cell receptor beta chains sequenced from a single sample in a study of patients and donors after allogeneic stem cell transplantation (dated by TCRdb to about 2020). Libraries were constructed by RT-PCR. This sample was sequenced with a NextSeq 550. TCRdb passed the public sequencing reads through fastp at Q25 and MiXCR, retaining productive beta sequences. Under each unique CDR3 protein, matching rows form one entry showing the most common genes and DNA. In this sample the table shows some 17,000 distinct CDR3 sequences, roughly 27% of which occur a single time. The top ten clonotypes cover 36% of the sample. The sample consisted of blood, either unsorted or a sorted T cell fraction (not recorded which). These receptors all stem from a human donor who was either an allogeneic HSCT recipient or a stem cell or donor lymphocyte infusion donor (not recorded which). It is not recorded whose cells these are; they may come from a transplant donor.

The chain joins TRBV18 to TRBJ1-2; D unclear. The V gene lost 4 bases and the J gene lost 1 base, with 22 bases spanning the gap. This CDR3 region has 18 residues. In germline, CDR1 is KGHSH, CDR2 LQKENI. CDR3 nucleotides: TGTGCCAGCTCACTCCGGACGCCTGGCTCCCGAATTAACTATGGCTACACCTTC. This translates into CASSLRTPGSRINYGYTF.

This clonotype was seen only a few times. The chain uses TRBV7-9 and TRBJ1-2, with D possibly matching TRBD1 (6 bases). Trimming pared 0 bases from V and 9 bases from J, leaving 14 bases between. The CDR3 totals 14 residues. In germline, CDR1 is SEHNR, CDR2 FQNEAQ (reference sequence). The CDR3: CASSLAVLQGSYTF. DNA for the CDR3: TGTGCCAGCAGCTTAGCCGTACTCCAGGGGAGCTACACCTTC.

The gene calls are TRBV18 and TRBJ1-1; tentative D call: TRBD1 (6 bases). Per the germline V gene, CDR1 is KGHSH and CDR2 is LQKENI. The V end was cut by 3 bases, the J end by 8 bases, with 13 bases between. There are 13 residues in the CDR3. The CDR3 DNA reads TGTGCCAGCTCACCCGGGACAACTTTGGAAGCTTTCTTT. Protein product: CASSPGTTLEAFF.

The sample holds a few counts of this clonotype. The chain carries TRBV27 and TRBJ1-1; possible D gene TRBD1, 5 bases. Germline V gene data show CDR1 as MNHEY and CDR2 as SMNVEV (reference sequence). With 7 bases removed from V and 1 base from J, the gap between germline ends came to 13 bases. CDR3 size: 14 residues. The DNA of the CDR3 is TGTGCCAGCACCTCCCGGGGGAGGAACACTGAAGCTTTCTTT. It codes for CASTSRGRNTEAFF.

V and J are TRBV28 and TRBJ2-3, with D possibly matching TRBD2 (5 bases). CDR1 and CDR2 from the germline V gene are MDHEN and SYDVKM. The germline V and J ends were trimmed by 8 bases and 4 bases, with 16 bases remaining between them. This CDR3 is built from 14 residues. The DNA for the CDR3 is TGTGCCAGCGTGAGGATAGAGGGCGCAGATACGCAGTATTTT. Its translation is CASVRIEGADTQYF.

In this sample, this clonotype turned up a few times. The rearrangement joins TRBV5-4 to TRBJ2-3, with 12 nucleotides matching TRBD2. This CDR3 has 16 amino acids. V shed 1 base and J 4 bases; nucleotides not matched to a gene: 4. The germline gives CDR1 SGHNT, CDR2 YYREEE (reference sequence). Here the CDR3 reads CASSLRSSGGADTQYF. The CDR3 DNA follows: TGTGCCAGCAGCTTGAGGTCTAGCGGGGGGGCAGATACGCAGTATTTT.

The gene calls are TRBV6-5 and TRBJ1-1; D is ambiguous. The CDR3 spans 16 residues. CDR1 and CDR2 (germline): MNHEY, SVGAGI. V lost 0 bases to trimming and J lost 3 bases, with 14 bases between them. CDR3 coding DNA: TGTGCCAGCAGTTACTCCCGGGCACCCCCAGACACTGAAGCTTTCTTT. It specifies CASSYSRAPPDTEAFF.

By frequency in the sample, this clonotype is medium-sized (0.01 to 0.1%). The rearrangement links TRBV12-3 or TRBV12-4 to TRBJ1-1; D perhaps matches TRBD1 (5 bases). The V and J ends lost 7 bases and 11 bases respectively, with 26 bases between them. The CDR3 consists of 15 residues. This CDR3 reads CASTSTRGDGFRAFF. In DNA, the CDR3 is TGTGCCAGCACGAGCACGCGGGGGGACGGCTTTCGGGCTTTCTTT.

The chain combines TRBV10-3 with TRBJ1-4; D unresolved. Trimming removed 0 bases at V and 10 bases at J, with 12 bases between. Germline loops: CDR1 ENHRY, CDR2 SYGVKD. CDR3 length: 14 amino acids. The CDR3 loop reads CAISESAGKGKLFF. CDR3 bases: TGTGCCATCAGTGAGTCTGCCGGGAAAGGAAAACTGTTTTTT.

The rearrangement uses TRBV10-3 and TRBJ1-1; D is perhaps TRBD1 (6 bases). The germline gives CDR1 ENHRY, CDR2 SYGVKD. V lost 10 bases, J lost 1 base, and 13 bases lay in between. This CDR3 has 13 amino acids. CDR3 region: CATTWGANTEAFF. CDR3 nucleotide sequence: TGTGCCACCACGTGGGGGGCGAACACTGAAGCTTTCTTT.

V and J are TRBV5-1 and TRBJ1-5; no clear D gene. The CDR3 is 16 residues long. Between the trimmed V and J ends, which lost 2 bases and 1 base, there was a span of 13 bases. Per germline, CDR1 SGHRS and CDR2 YFSETQ. DNA of the CDR3: TGCGCCAGCAGCTTCCACAGCTTTAAGAGCAATCAGCCCCAGCATTTT. Protein: CASSFHSFKSNQPQHF.

The CDR3 protein is CASSEIGTPYGYTF. In nucleotides, the CDR3 is TGTGCCAGCAGTGAAATTGGGACGCCGTATGGCTACACCTTC. This rearrangement joins TRBV2 to TRBJ1-2, with a possible D match to TRBD1 (5 bases). V lost 2 bases and J 5 bases, leaving 12 bases between the germline ends. The CDR3 sequence is 14 residues long. Germline V CDR1 and CDR2: SNHLY, FYNNEI.

This clonotype was counted a few times. The chain joins TRBV7-2 to TRBJ1-2; the D is unclear. The V end was cut by 2 bases, the J end by 0 bases, with 7 bases between. Germline CDR1 SGHTA, CDR2 FQGNSA. The CDR3 totals 14 residues. For the CDR3, the DNA is TGTGCCAGCAGCTTAACTGCGACTAACTATGGCTACACCTTC. It translates to CASSLTATNYGYTF.

CDR3 region: CASSHQTSGGIEQFF. In DNA, the CDR3 is TGCGCCAGCAGCCACCAGACTAGCGGGGGAATTGAGCAGTTCTTC. V and J are TRBV5-1 and TRBJ2-1; 12 bases align to TRBD2. The germline CDR1 and CDR2 sequences are SGHRS and YFSETQ. V lost 4 bases to trimming and J lost 9 bases; unmatched junction nucleotides: 8. This CDR3 is built from 15 residues.

This sequence joins TRBV6-4 and TRBJ2-3; 7 bases line up with TRBD2. CDR3 length equals 15 residues. Trimming removed 3 bases from V and 2 bases from J; junction bases left unmatched: 5. Germline assignment: CDR1 MRHNA and CDR2 SNTAGT. The CDR3 region has the DNA TGTGCCAGCAGTGAAGACGGGGGGACCACAGATACGCAGTATTTT. Protein: CASSEDGGTTDTQYF.

The chain has TRBV5-1 and TRBJ1-5; 11 nucleotides agree with TRBD1. Germline V CDR1 and CDR2: SGHRS, YFSETQ. With V trimmed by 5 bases and J by 6 bases, 4 bases remained unmatched. This CDR3 contains 14 residues. The CDR3 nucleotides read TGCGCCAGCAGTTGGACAGGGGGCAGTCAGCCCCAGCATTTT. This translates into CASSWTGGSQPQHF.

V gene TRBV3-1 combines with J gene TRBJ1-1, with 9 positions matching TRBD1. Trimming removed 4 bases from V and 5 bases from J; junction bases left unmatched: 14. Germline V gene data show CDR1 as LGHDT and CDR2 as YNNKEL (reference sequence). This CDR3 contains 17 residues. Written as DNA, the CDR3 is TGTGCCAGCAGCCCCAGTGGTCCACAGGGGGCACGGACTGAAGCTTTCTTT. Translated, it gives CASSPSGPQGARTEAFF. Together with reference TRBV3-1 and TRBJ1-1, the CDR3 gives the full variable domain: DTAVSQTPKYLVTQMGNDKSIKCEQNLGHDTMYWYKQDSKKFLKIMFSYNNKELIINETVPNRFSPKSPDKAHLNLHINSLELGDSAVYFCASSPSGPQGARTEAFFGQGTRLTVV.

In its sample, this clonotype was seen a few times. V is TRBV27 and J is TRBJ1-6; D is ambiguous. There are 14 residues in the CDR3. In germline, CDR1 is MNHEY, CDR2 SMNVEV (reference sequence). V lost 6 bases to trimming and J lost 7 bases, with 13 bases between them. CDR3: CASSIDKPNSPLHF. The CDR3 DNA reads TGTGCCAGCAGCATCGACAAGCCGAATTCACCCCTCCACTTT.

Only one count was recorded for this clonotype. The chain links TRBV5-1 to TRBJ1-2; no clear D. Trimming removed 4 bases at V and 1 base at J, with 8 bases between. The CDR3 is made up of 13 amino acids. Germline CDR1 and CDR2: SGHRS and YFSETQ. CDR3 nucleotide sequence: TGCGCCAGCAGCGATAGTGTTAACTATGGCTACACCTTC. Its translation: CASSDSVNYGYTF.

The table lists this clonotype with many counts. The rearrangement links TRBV25-1 to TRBJ1-5, with 8 bases aligning to TRBD1. After removal of 3 bases from V and 6 bases from J, the junction contained 7 bases not matched to a gene. The germline gives CDR1 MGHDK, CDR2 SYGVNS. This CDR3 spans 15 amino acids. The CDR3 region is CASSDAGGSGQPQHF. CDR3 DNA: TGTGCCAGCAGTGATGCAGGGGGCAGTGGTCAGCCCCAGCATTTT.

This clonotype was counted only a few times. V usage is TRBV7-2 and J usage is TRBJ1-6, with TRBD1 identical over 9 bases. V trimming: 2 bases; J trimming: 10 bases; junction bases outside the gene matches: 6. Germline V gives CDR1 SGHTA, CDR2 FQGNSA. The CDR3 is 15 amino acids. For the CDR3, the DNA is TGTGCCAGCAGCTTATGGGCGACAGGGGGGTCACCCCTCCACTTT. Amino acid sequence: CASSLWATGGSPLHF.

The J gene is TRBJ2-6, the V gene TRBV20-1, with TRBD1 as a possible D gene (5 bases). CDR1 and CDR2 from the germline V gene are DFQATT and SNEGSKA (reference sequence). Trimming cost V 2 bases and J 0 bases, with 8 bases left between them. The length of the CDR3 is 15 residues. The CDR3 DNA reads TGCAGTGCTAGAAGGGGCTTCTCTGGGGCCAACGTCCTGACTTTC. Translating gives CSARRGFSGANVLTF.

This clonotype showed up just a few times. This chain joins TRBV5-1 and TRBJ1-5; D is unclear. Germline CDR1 is SGHRS and CDR2 is YFSETQ. The V and J ends lost 4 bases and 5 bases respectively, with 13 bases between them. The CDR3 consists of 14 residues. CDR3 sequence (DNA): TGCGCCAGCAGCCCCGGCCCGTGGGATCAGCCCCAGCATTTT. Translated: CASSPGPWDQPQHF.

The J gene is TRBJ2-7, the V gene TRBV10-3; no clear D gene. Germline CDR1 is ENHRY and CDR2 is SYGVKD. This CDR3 has 12 amino acids. V shed 11 bases and J shed 4 bases, with 15 bases lying between them. In DNA, the CDR3 is TGTGCCGCCTCAGTTGGATCGTACGAGCAGTACTTC. This sequence encodes CAASVGSYEQYF.

The chain couples TRBV5-8 to TRBJ2-3; 7 bases align to TRBD1. The germline CDR1 and CDR2 sequences are SGHTS and YDEGEE. There are 15 residues in the CDR3. J was trimmed by 6 bases and V by 4 bases; bases with no gene match: 11. The CDR3 region is CASSPATGNSDTQYF. CDR3 bases: TGTGCCAGCAGCCCAGCGACAGGGAATTCGGATACGCAGTATTTT.

This chain connects TRBV28 to TRBJ1-5; the D is unclear. The CDR3 loop spans 13 amino acids. Trimming took 5 bases from V and 0 from J, leaving 5 bases between them. Germline CDR1 reads MDHEN; CDR2 reads SYDVKM. The CDR3: CASSTDSNQPQHF. CDR3 sequence (DNA): TGTGCCAGCAGTACGGATAGCAATCAGCCCCAGCATTTT.

The V call is TRBV28, the J call TRBJ1-1; D gene uncertain. Germline V gene sequence: CDR1 MDHEN, CDR2 SYDVKM. The CDR3 has 11 amino acids. The V end was cut by 7 bases, the J end by 0 bases, with 3 bases between. This CDR3 reads CASKLNTEAFF. DNA of the CDR3: TGTGCCAGCAAATTGAACACTGAAGCTTTCTTT. The whole variable domain, remainder taken from reference TRBV28 and TRBJ1-1, is DVKVTQSSRYLVKRTGEKVFLECVQDMDHENMFWYRQDPGLGLRLIYFSYDVKMKEKGDIPEGYSVSREKKERFSLILESASTNQTSMYLCASKLNTEAFFGQGTRLTVV.

This clonotype came up a few times. The chain employs TRBV4-3 and TRBJ1-2; D is ambiguous. V lost 0 bases to trimming and J lost 4 bases, with 12 bases between them. Germline assignment: CDR1 LGHNA and CDR2 YSLEER. This CDR3 comprises 15 residues. DNA of the CDR3: TGCGCCAGCAGCCAAGAGGCACCAGAAGTCTATGGCTACACCTTC. This translates into CASSQEAPEVYGYTF.